Below are 26 T cell receptor beta chains sequenced from a single sample in a study of molecular identifiers for immune sequencing clone quantification. Each CDR3 protein gets one entry after TCRdb re-called the PCR reads with MiXCR. The sample contains more than 450,000 distinct CDR3 sequences, about a fifth of which appear only once. The specimen sequenced was naive CD8+ T cells from blood, with Jurkat cell RNA spiked in. Indicated subset: FACS-sorted CD8+CD4-CCR7+CD45RA+ naive T cells. The receptors were gathered from a human donor in good health. Some libraries in this study had Jurkat cell RNA spiked in.

This clonotype was seen ten or more times. This chain links TRBV7-8 with TRBJ1-1; D may be TRBD1 (6 bases). Germline V gene lookup returns CDR1 SGHVS and CDR2 FQNEAQ. With 3 bases removed from V and 7 bases from J, the gap between germline ends came to 15 bases. The CDR3 contains 14 residues. DNA of the CDR3: TGTGCCAGCAGCTTGAGCGGGCGGACAGATGAAGCTTTCTTT. Amino acid sequence: CASSLSGRTDEAFF.

There are a few counts of this clonotype. V is TRBV19 and J is TRBJ1-5; TRBD1 matches at 9 bases. After removal of 5 bases from V and 2 bases from J, the junction contained 7 bases not matched to a gene. Germline lookup yields CDR1 LNHDA and CDR2 SQIVND (reference sequence). This CDR3 is 16 amino acids long. The CDR3 loop is CASSSGTGKGNQPQHF. The CDR3 DNA reads as TGTGCCAGTAGTTCCGGGACAGGGAAGGGCAATCAGCCCCAGCATTTT. The full variable domain, with the rest looked up from reference TRBV19 and TRBJ1-5, is DGGITQSPKYLFRKEGQNVTLSCEQNLNHDAMYWYRQDPGQGLRLIYYSQIVNDFQKGDIAEGYSVSREKKESFPLTVTSAQKNPTAFYLCASSSGTGKGNQPQHFGDGTRLSIL.

Details on this clonotype: The junction does not match germline at one end; this may be a read error. J is TRBJ2-7 and V is TRBV4-3, with D tentatively TRBD1 (6 bases). Germline V lookup: CDR1 LGHNA, CDR2 YSLEER. The CDR3 contains 16 residues. As DNA, the CDR3 is TGCGCCAGCGGCCAAAATTTGGTATGGCAGGGGTACGAGCAGTACTTC. Translated, it gives CASGQNLVWQGYEQYF.

This clonotype occurred a few times. The rearrangement links TRBV5-6 to TRBJ2-1; D call uncertain. Germline loops: CDR1 SGHDT, CDR2 YYEEEE. Trimming cost V 0 bases and J 5 bases, with 9 bases left between them. The CDR3 sequence is 14 residues long. The CDR3 spells CASSLEPGHNEQFF. The CDR3, as DNA: TGTGCCAGCAGCTTGGAGCCAGGACACAATGAGCAGTTCTTC.

J is TRBJ2-2 and V is TRBV30; 7 bases are shared with TRBD1. The junction had 7 bases not matched to a gene; V was cut back by 4 bases and J by 5 bases. The CDR3 consists of 14 residues. Germline V CDR1 and CDR2: GTSNPN, SVGIG (reference sequence). The CDR3 DNA reads TGTGCCTGGAATCAGGGGGTTTGGACCGGGGAGCTGTTTTTT. Amino acid sequence: CAWNQGVWTGELFF.

This clonotype was picked up many times. The J gene is TRBJ1-5, the V gene TRBV28, with TRBD1 identical over 9 bases. Trimming at V came to 6 bases and at J to 5 bases, leaving 2 bases not matched to a gene. Germline CDR1 and CDR2: MDHEN and SYDVKM. The CDR3 runs to 13 residues. CDR3 nucleotides: TGTGCCAGCAGCCACAGGGGGCATCAGCCCCAGCATTTT. It yields the protein CASSHRGHQPQHF.

This clonotype showed up just a few times. The chain employs TRBV30 and TRBJ1-2; D remains ambiguous. V was cut by 7 bases and J by 0 bases, with 12 bases left in between. CDR1 is GTSNPN, CDR2 SVGIG, per germline (reference sequence). The CDR3 loop spans 13 amino acids. In DNA form, the CDR3 reads TGTGCCTCTCTTCGGGAGACTAACTATGGCTACACCTTC. Translating it yields CASLRETNYGYTF.

V and J are TRBV20-1 and TRBJ2-7; D is undetermined. The V end lost 2 bases, the J end lost 3 bases, and 11 bases lay between the germline ends. The CDR3 runs to 13 residues. Germline V gives CDR1 DFQATT, CDR2 SNEGSKA (reference sequence). The CDR3 reads CSARLATNYEQYF. The CDR3 coding sequence is TGCAGTGCTAGACTGGCCACCAACTACGAGCAGTACTTC.

This clonotype showed up many times. This chain uses TRBV28 with TRBJ2-1; D unresolved. V was clipped by 7 bases and J by 0 bases, with 13 bases between them. Germline V gives CDR1 MDHEN, CDR2 SYDVKM. CDR3 length equals 15 residues. The CDR3 DNA sequence: TGTGCCAGCACACTCGGAGTTAGCTCCTACAATGAGCAGTTCTTC. It is translated as CASTLGVSSYNEQFF.

With regard to this clonotype: The junction departs from germline at one end; a sequencing error may be responsible. The chain employs TRBV28 and TRBJ2-7; D assignment may be TRBD1 or TRBD2 (5 bases each). Germline V gene data show CDR1 as MDHEN and CDR2 as SYDVKM. This CDR3 has 13 residues. The CDR3 region is CASSLGRTYERYF. For the CDR3, the DNA is TGTGCCAGCAGTTTGGGACGAACCTACGAGCGGTACTTC.

About this clonotype: Just one base apart from a much larger clone, this may be a read error. The V gene is TRBV6-6, the J gene TRBJ1-1; D perhaps matches TRBD1 (6 bases). CDR3 length: 20 residues. CDR1 is MNHNY and CDR2 is SVGAGI in the germline V gene (reference sequence). The CDR3 sequence is CASSYVGPLGAGYRDTEVFF. The CDR3 DNA sequence: TGTGCCAGCAGTTACGTCGGGCCCCTCGGGGCAGGGTATCGGGACACTGAAGTTTTCTTT.

At least ten counts were recorded for this clonotype. The chain links TRBV25-1 to TRBJ2-5, with D perhaps TRBD2 (5 bases). This CDR3 is 14 amino acids long. CDR1 is MGHDK and CDR2 is SYGVNS in the germline V gene. With 4 bases removed from V and 3 bases from J, the gap between germline ends came to 12 bases. The CDR3 spells CASSVRGTEETQYF. The DNA of the CDR3 is TGTGCCAGCAGTGTTCGGGGAACCGAAGAGACCCAGTACTTC.

This clonotype was recorded at least ten times. The chain has TRBV7-4 and TRBJ1-5; D remains unclear. Trimming took 2 bases from V and 6 from J, leaving 5 bases between them. This CDR3 has 12 residues. Germline V gene lookup returns CDR1 SGHVT and CDR2 SQSDAQ. CDR3 loop: CASSLKSQPQHF. CDR3 nucleotide sequence: TGTGCCAGCAGCTTAAAGAGTCAGCCCCAGCATTTT.

The chain employs TRBV3-1 and TRBJ2-3; D is unresolved. V was trimmed by 11 bases and J by 0 bases, leaving 6 bases between them. CDR3 length equals 11 residues. Germline V CDR1 and CDR2: LGHDT, YNNKEL (reference sequence). In DNA form, the CDR3 reads TGTGCCTGTGCTAGCACAGATACGCAGTATTTT. This sequence encodes CACASTDTQYF.

V and J are TRBV11-2 and TRBJ2-3; a weak D match, TRBD1 (5 bases). V dropped 5 bases and J dropped 6 bases, with 15 bases sitting between them. There are 14 residues in the CDR3. Germline CDR1 and CDR2: SGHAT and FQNNGV. The CDR3 nucleotides are TGTGCCAGCAGCCCGACAGTGTTTAGGGATACGCAGTATTTT. It specifies CASSPTVFRDTQYF.

The chain employs TRBV9 and TRBJ1-4, with a weak D call TRBD1 (5 bases). Germline assignment: CDR1 SGDLS and CDR2 YYNGEE. CDR3 length equals 16 residues. V was trimmed by 4 bases and J by 7 bases, leaving 20 bases between them. The CDR3 sequence is CASSPQGAGLSEKLFF. In nucleotides, the CDR3 is TGTGCCAGCAGCCCTCAAGGGGCAGGGCTGAGTGAAAAACTGTTTTTT.

This clonotype has ten or more counts. The genes are TRBV4-3 and TRBJ2-2; 8 bases match TRBD2. This CDR3 spans 14 amino acids. The V segment lost 4 bases and the J segment 4 bases; nucleotides outside the gene matches: 2. Germline loops: CDR1 LGHNA, CDR2 YSLEER. CDR3 sequence reads: CASSPGGTTGELFF. The CDR3, as DNA: TGCGCCAGCAGCCCGGGGGGGACCACCGGGGAGCTGTTTTTT.

The chain carries TRBV25-1 and TRBJ2-7, with a possible D match to TRBD1 (6 bases). V lost 3 bases to trimming and J lost 3 bases, with 21 bases between them. This CDR3 contains 17 residues. Looked up from germline, CDR1 is MGHDK and CDR2 is SYGVNS. This CDR3 is CASSEGNTGTNIYEQYF. For the CDR3, the DNA is TGTGCCAGCAGTGAGGGAAACACCGGGACAAATATCTACGAGCAGTACTTC.

To note about this clonotype: Just one base apart from a much larger clone, this may be a read error. The chain joins TRBV7-6 to TRBJ1-4; no clear D. The CDR3 covers 16 residues. Trimming removed 0 bases from V and 6 bases from J, with 14 bases in between. The germline CDR1 and CDR2 sequences are SGHVS and FNYEAQ. CDR3: CASSLADEAEDEKLFF. DNA of the CDR3: TGTGCCAGCAGCTTAGCGGACGAGGCTGAGGATGAAAAACTGTTTTTT.

As for this clonotype: It may be a read error: a sequence one base away is much more abundant. This likely comes from a read error, as the CDR3 has no conserved phenylalanine or tryptophan at its end. The CDR3 nucleotides are TGCGCCAGCAGCTTGGCGCCGGGACACACTGAAGCTTTCCTT. Translating gives CASSLAPGHTEAFL. This sequence joins TRBV5-1 and TRBJ1-1, with a tentative D call TRBD1 (5 bases). The CDR3 totals 14 residues. Trimming stripped 0 bases from V and 3 bases from J, with 9 bases between. Germline CDR1 reads SGHRS; CDR2 reads YFSETQ.

This clonotype was recorded at least ten times. The rearrangement links TRBV30 to TRBJ2-6; 8 nucleotides agree with TRBD1. The V and J ends lost 5 bases and 0 bases, in that order; junction bases with no gene match: 0. This CDR3 contains 14 residues. In germline, CDR1 is GTSNPN, CDR2 SVGIG (reference sequence). The CDR3 loop reads CAWGTGSGANVLTF. DNA for the CDR3: TGTGCCTGGGGGACAGGCTCTGGGGCCAACGTCCTGACTTTC.

The chain combines TRBV7-2 with TRBJ2-3; 7 bases line up with TRBD2. Germline values: CDR1 SGHTA, CDR2 FQGNSA. This CDR3 contains 15 residues. With 1 base clipped from V and 8 bases from J, the junction kept 9 bases outside the gene matches. For the CDR3, the DNA is TGTGCCAGCAGCTTAGTGGGGGGGTTTGGTGGTACGCAGTATTTT. As protein: CASSLVGGFGGTQYF.

This clonotype was detected many times. The rearrangement links TRBV29-1 to TRBJ2-1; TRBD1 is a possible D gene (6 bases). With 3 bases removed from V and 8 bases from J, the gap between germline ends came to 20 bases. There are 15 residues in the CDR3. In germline, CDR1 is SQVTM, CDR2 ANQGSEA. The CDR3, as DNA: TGCAGCGTTGATGGGACCGGGACAATGGGGGATGAGCAGTTCTTC. This codes for CSVDGTGTMGDEQFF.

In the case of this clonotype: At one end, the junction sequence differs from germline, possibly due to a read error. The genes are TRBV7-2 and TRBJ1-1; D not certain. This CDR3 region has 15 residues. CDR1 is SGHTA, CDR2 FQGNSA, per germline. CDR3 coding DNA: TGTGCCAACAGCCTACCCCACGGACTAAACACTGAAGCTTTCTTT. Translating gives CANSLPHGLNTEAFF.

This clonotype appeared many times. The gene calls are TRBV6-2 or TRBV6-3 and TRBJ2-3; 8 bases line up with TRBD2. Trimming cost V 6 bases and J 5 bases; bases outside gene matches: 7. This CDR3 is built from 14 residues. CDR1 is MNHEY, CDR2 SVGEGT, per germline. CDR3 amino acids: CASRRRGGLDTQYF. The CDR3, as DNA: TGTGCCAGCAGGCGACGGGGGGGCCTAGATACGCAGTATTTT.

This clonotype was detected a few times. The chain combines TRBV19 with TRBJ1-5; D is perhaps TRBD1 (6 bases). The length of the CDR3 is 18 residues. Trimming took off 6 bases at V and 0 bases at J, with 21 bases between the two ends. Germline V gives CDR1 LNHDA, CDR2 SQIVND (reference sequence). The CDR3 spells CASRALPAGAYSNQPQHF. The CDR3 DNA sequence: TGTGCCAGTAGGGCCCTCCCGGCGGGGGCGTATAGCAATCAGCCCCAGCATTTT.